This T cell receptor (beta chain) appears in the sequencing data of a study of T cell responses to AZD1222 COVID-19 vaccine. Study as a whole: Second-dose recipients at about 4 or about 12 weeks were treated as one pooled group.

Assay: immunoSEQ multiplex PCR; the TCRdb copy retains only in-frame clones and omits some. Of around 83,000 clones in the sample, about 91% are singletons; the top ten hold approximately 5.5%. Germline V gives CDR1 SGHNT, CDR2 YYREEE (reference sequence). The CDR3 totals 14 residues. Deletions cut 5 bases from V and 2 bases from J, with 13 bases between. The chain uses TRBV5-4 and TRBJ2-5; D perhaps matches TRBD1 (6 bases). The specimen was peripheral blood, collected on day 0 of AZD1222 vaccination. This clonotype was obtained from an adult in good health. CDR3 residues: CASRPQGRQETQYF. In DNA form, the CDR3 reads TGTGCCAGCAGACCCCAGGGGCGACAAGAGACCCAGTACTTC.